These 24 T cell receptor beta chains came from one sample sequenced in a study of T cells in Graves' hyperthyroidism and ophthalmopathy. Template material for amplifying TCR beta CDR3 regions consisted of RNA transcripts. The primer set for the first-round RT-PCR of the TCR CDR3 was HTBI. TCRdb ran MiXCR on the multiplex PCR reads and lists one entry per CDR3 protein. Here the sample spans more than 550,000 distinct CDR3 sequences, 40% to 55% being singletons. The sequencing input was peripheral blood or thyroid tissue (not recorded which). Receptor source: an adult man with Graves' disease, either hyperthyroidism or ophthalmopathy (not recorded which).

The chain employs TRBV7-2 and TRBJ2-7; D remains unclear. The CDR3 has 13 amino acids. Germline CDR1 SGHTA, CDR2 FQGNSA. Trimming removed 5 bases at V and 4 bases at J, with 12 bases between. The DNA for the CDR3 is TGTGCCAGCAGCCAAGGACCACTATACGAGCAGTACTTC. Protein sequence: CASSQGPLYEQYF.

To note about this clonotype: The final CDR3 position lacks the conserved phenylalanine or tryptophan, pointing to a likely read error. This chain's CDR3 is CATSDRQGEAFS. CDR3 bases: TGTGCCACCAGTGACCGACAGGGTGAAGCTTTCTCT. This chain uses TRBV24-1 with TRBJ1-1, with TRBD1 identical over 7 bases. Germline values: CDR1 KGHDR, CDR2 SFDVKD. The CDR3 contains 12 residues. Losses at the gene ends were 4 bases for V and 7 bases for J; bases not matched to a gene: 2.

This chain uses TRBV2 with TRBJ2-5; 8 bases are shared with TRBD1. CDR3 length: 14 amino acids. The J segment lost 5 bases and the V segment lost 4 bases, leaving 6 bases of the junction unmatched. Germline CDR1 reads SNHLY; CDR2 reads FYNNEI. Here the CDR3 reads CASSGTGWSETQYF. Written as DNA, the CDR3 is TGTGCCAGCAGTGGGACAGGGTGGTCGGAGACCCAGTACTTC.

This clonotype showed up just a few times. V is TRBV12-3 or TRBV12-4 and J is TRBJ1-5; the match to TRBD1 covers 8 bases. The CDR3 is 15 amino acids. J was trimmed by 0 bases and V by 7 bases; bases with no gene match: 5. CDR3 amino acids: CASKLTGASNQPQHF. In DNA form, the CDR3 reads TGTGCCAGCAAACTGACAGGGGCTAGCAATCAGCCCCAGCATTTT.

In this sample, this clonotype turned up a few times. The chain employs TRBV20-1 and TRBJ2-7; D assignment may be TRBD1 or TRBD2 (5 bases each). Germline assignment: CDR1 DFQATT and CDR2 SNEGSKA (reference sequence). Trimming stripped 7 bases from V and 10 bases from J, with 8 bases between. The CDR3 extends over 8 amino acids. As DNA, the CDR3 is TGCAGTGGAGGGGCACAGTACTTC. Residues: CSGGAQYF.

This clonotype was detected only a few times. The CDR3 DNA reads TGTGCCAGCAGTAGGCAGGACAGCAATCAGCCCCAGCATTTT. The encoded protein is CASSRQDSNQPQHF. The chain has TRBV6-5 and TRBJ1-5; D is uncertain. The CDR3 extends over 14 amino acids. V lost 5 bases and J 1 base, leaving 9 bases between the germline ends. CDR1 and CDR2 (germline): MNHEY, SVGAGI.

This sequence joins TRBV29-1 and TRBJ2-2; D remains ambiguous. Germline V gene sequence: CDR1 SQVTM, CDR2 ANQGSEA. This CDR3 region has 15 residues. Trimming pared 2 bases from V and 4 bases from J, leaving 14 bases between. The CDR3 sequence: CSVERIGPSTGELFF. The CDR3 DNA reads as TGCAGCGTTGAAAGAATAGGCCCGAGCACCGGGGAGCTGTTTTTT.

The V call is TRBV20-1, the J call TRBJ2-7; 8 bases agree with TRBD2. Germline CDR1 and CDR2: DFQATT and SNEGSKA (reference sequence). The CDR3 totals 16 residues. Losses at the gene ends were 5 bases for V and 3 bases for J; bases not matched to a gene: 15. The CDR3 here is CSAPRPTFSGSYEQYF. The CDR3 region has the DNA TGCAGTGCTCCACGACCGACTTTCAGCGGGAGCTACGAGCAGTACTTC.

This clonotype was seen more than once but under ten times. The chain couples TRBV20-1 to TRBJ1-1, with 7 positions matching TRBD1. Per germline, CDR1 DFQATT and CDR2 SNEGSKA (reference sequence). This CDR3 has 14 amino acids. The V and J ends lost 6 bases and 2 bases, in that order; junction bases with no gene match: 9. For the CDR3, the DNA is TGCAGTGCATGGACAGGCGGTTTCAACACTGAAGCTTTCTTT. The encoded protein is CSAWTGGFNTEAFF.

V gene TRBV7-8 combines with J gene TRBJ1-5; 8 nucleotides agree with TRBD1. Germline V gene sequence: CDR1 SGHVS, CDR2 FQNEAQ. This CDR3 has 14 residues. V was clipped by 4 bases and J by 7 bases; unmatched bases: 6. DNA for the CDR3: TGTGCCAGCAGCTCCGTCGACAGGGGCCAGCCCCAGCATTTT. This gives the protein CASSSVDRGQPQHF.

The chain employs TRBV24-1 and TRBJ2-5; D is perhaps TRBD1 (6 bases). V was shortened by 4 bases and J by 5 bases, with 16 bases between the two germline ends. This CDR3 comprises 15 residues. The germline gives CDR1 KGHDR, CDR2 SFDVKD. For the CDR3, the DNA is TGTGCCACCAGTGACAATAAACAGGGCCGCGAGACCCAGTACTTC. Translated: CATSDNKQGRETQYF.

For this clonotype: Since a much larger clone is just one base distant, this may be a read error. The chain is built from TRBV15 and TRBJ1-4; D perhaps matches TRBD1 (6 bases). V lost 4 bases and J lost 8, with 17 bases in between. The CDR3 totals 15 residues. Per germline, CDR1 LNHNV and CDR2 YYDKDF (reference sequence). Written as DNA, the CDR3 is TGTGCCACCAGCAAAAGCCGGAACAGGGACGAAAAACTGTTTTTT. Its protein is CATSKSRNRDEKLFF.

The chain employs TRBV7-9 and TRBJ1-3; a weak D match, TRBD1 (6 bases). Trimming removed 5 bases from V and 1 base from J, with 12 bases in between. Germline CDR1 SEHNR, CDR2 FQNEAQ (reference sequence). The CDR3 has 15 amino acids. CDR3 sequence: CASSLDRGSGNTIYF. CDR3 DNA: TGTGCCAGCAGCCTGGACAGAGGTTCTGGAAACACCATATATTTT.

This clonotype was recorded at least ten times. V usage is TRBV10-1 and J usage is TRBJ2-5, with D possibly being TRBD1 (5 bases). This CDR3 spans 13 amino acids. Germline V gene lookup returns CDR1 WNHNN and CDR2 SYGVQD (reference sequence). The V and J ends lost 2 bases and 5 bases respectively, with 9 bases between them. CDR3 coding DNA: TGCGCCAGCAGTGAGACAGGTGCCGAGACCCAGTACTTC. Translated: CASSETGAETQYF.

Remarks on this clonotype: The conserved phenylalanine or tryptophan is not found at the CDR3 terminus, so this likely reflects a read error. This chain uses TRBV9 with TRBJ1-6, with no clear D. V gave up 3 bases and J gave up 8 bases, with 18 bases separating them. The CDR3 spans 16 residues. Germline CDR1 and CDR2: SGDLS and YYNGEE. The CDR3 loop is CASSGRPGRSYSPLHL. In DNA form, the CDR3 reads TGTGCCAGCAGCGGACGGCCGGGCAGAAGTTATTCACCCCTCCACCTT.

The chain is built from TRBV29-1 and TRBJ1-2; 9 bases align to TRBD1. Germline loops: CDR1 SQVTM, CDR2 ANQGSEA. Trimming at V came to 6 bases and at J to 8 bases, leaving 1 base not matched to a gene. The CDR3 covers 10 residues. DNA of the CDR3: TGCAGCGTACAGGGGGCGGGCTACACCTTC. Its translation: CSVQGAGYTF.

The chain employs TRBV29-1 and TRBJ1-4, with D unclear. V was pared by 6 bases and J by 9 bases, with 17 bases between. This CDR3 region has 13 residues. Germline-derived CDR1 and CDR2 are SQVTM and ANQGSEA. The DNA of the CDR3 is TGCAGCGTCGACCGGACGGCGGATCAAAAACTGTTTTTT. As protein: CSVDRTADQKLFF.

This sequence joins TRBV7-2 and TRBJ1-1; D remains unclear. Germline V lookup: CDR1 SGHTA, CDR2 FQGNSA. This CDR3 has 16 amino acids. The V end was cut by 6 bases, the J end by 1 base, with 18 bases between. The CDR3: CASRPPALLRNTEAFF. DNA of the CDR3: TGTGCCAGCAGACCCCCCGCCTTACTTCGGAACACTGAAGCTTTCTTT.

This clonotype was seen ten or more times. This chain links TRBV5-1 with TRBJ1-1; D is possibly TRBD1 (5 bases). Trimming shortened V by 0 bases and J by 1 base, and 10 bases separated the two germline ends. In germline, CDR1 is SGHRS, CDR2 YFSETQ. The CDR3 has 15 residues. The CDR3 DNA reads TGCGCCAGCAGCTTGGAAGGGGCCAGGAACACTGAAGCTTTCTTT. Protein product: CASSLEGARNTEAFF.

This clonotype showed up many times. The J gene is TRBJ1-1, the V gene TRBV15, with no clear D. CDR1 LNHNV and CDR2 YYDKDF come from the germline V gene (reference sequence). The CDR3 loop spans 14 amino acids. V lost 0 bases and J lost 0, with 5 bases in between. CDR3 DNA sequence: TGTGCCACCAGCAGAGATTTGTTGAACACTGAAGCTTTCTTT. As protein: CATSRDLLNTEAFF.

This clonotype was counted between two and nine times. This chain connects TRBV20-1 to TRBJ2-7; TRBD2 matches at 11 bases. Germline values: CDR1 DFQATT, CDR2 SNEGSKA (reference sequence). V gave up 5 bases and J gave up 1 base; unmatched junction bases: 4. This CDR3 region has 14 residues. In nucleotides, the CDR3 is TGCAGTGCTGCCGCTAGCGGGGGGTCCTACGAGCAGTACTTC. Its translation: CSAAASGGSYEQYF.

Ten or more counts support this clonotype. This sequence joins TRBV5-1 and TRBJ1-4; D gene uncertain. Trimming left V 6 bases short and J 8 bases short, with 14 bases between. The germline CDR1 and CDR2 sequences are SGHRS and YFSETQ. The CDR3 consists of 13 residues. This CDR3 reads CASKETGLEKLFF. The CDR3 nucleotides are TGCGCCAGCAAGGAGACGGGTCTCGAAAAACTGTTTTTT. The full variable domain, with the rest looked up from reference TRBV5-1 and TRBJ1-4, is KAGVTQTPRYLIKTRGQQVTLSCSPISGHRSVSWYQQTPGQGLQFLFEYFSETQRNKGNFPGRFSGRQFSNSRSEMNVSTLELGDSALYLCASKETGLEKLFFGSGTQLSVL.

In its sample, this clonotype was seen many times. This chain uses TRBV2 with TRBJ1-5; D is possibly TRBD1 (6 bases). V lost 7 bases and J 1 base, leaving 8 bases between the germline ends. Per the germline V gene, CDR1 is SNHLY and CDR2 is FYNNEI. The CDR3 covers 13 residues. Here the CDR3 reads CASNQGSNQPQHF. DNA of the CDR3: TGTGCCAGCAACCAGGGGAGCAATCAGCCCCAGCATTTT.

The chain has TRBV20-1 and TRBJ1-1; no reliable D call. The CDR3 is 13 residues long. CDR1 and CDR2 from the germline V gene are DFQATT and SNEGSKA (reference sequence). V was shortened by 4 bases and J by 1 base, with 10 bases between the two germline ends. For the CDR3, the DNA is TGCAGTGCTACCCTGGGGTCGAACACTGAAGCTTTCTTT. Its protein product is CSATLGSNTEAFF.